Below are 2 T cell receptor beta chains sequenced from a single sample in a study of blood T cell repertoires in COVID-19. Using immunoSEQ multiplex PCR, the repertoire was profiled, and TCRdb retains in-frame clones only, with some absent. Of roughly 200,000 clones listed, roughly nine tenths are singletons. Material for sequencing was PBMCs or T cells enriched from blood (not recorded which). These receptors all come from a woman aged 40 to 50 with acute COVID-19.

This rearrangement joins TRBV30 to TRBJ2-4, with TRBD2 matching over 12 bases. The V gene end was trimmed by 0 bases and the J gene end by 1 base; junction bases not matched to a gene: 7. The CDR3 is 18 amino acids. CDR1 and CDR2 from the germline V gene are GTSNPN and SVGIG (reference sequence). In nucleotides, the CDR3 is TGTGCCTGGAGTGTTGGGTGGACTAGCGGGATTGCCAAAAACATTCAGTACTTC. It yields the protein CAWSVGWTSGIAKNIQYF.

The gene calls are TRBV29-1 and TRBJ1-3; D remains unclear. This CDR3 contains 14 residues. V was cut by 0 bases and J by 2 bases, with 8 bases left in between. Germline V gene lookup returns CDR1 SQVTM and CDR2 ANQGSEA. The CDR3: CSVEDASPGNTIYF. In DNA form, the CDR3 reads TGCAGCGTTGAAGATGCAAGCCCTGGAAACACCATATATTTT.